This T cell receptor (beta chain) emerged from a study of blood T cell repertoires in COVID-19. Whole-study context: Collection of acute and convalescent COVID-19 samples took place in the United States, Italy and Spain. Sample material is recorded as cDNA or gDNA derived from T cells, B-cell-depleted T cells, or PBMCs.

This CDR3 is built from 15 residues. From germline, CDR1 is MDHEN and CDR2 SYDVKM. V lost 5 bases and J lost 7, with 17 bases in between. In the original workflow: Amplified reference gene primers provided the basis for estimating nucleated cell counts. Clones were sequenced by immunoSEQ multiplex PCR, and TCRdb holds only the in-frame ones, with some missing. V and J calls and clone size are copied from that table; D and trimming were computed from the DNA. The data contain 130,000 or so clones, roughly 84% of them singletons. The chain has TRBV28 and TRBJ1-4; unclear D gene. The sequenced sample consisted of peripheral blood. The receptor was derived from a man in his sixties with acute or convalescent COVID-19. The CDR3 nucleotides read TGTGCCAGCAGTACACGACTCCTGGGAGGTGAAAAACTGTTTTTT. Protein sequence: CASSTRLLGGEKLFF.